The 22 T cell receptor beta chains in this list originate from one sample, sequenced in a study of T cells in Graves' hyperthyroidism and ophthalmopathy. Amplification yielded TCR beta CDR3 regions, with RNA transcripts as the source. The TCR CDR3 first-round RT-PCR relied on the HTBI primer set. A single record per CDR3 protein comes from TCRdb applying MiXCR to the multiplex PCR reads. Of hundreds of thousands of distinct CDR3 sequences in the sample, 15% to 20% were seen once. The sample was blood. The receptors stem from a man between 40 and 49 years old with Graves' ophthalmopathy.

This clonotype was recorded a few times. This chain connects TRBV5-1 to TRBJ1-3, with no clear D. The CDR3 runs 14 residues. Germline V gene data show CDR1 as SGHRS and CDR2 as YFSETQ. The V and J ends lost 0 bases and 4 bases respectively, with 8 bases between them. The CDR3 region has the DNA TGCGCCAGCAGCTTGGGCCAGGCCGGAAACACCATATATTTT. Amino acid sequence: CASSLGQAGNTIYF.

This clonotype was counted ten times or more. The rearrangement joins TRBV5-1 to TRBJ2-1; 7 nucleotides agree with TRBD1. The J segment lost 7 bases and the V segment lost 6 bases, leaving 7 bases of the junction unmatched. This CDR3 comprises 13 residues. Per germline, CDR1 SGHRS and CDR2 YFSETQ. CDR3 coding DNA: TGCGCCAGCAAGCCAGGGGGAAGTAATGAGCAGTTCTTC. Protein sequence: CASKPGGSNEQFF.

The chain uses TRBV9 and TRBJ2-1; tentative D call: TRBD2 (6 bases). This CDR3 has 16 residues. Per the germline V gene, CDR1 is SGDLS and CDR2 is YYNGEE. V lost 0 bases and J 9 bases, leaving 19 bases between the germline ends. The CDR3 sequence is CASSVAVGMRDSEQFF. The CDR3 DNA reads TGTGCCAGCAGCGTAGCGGTGGGAATGCGGGATAGTGAGCAGTTCTTC.

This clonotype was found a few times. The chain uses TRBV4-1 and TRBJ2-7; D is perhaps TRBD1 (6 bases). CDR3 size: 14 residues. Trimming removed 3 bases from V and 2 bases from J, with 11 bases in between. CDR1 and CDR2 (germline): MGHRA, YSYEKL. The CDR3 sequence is CASSHTTGPYEQYF. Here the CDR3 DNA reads TGCGCCAGCAGCCATACGACAGGCCCCTACGAGCAGTACTTC.

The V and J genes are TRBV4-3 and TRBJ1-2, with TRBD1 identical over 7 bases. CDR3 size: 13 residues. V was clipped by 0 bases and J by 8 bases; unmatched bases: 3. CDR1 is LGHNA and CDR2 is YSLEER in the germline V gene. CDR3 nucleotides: TGCGCCAGCAGCCAAGAAGCAGGGGGAGGCTACACCTTC. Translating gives CASSQEAGGGYTF.

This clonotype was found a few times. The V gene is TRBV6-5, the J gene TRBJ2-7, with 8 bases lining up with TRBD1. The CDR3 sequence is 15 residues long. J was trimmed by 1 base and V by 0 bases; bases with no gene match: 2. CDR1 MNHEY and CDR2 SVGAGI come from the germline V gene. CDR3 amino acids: CASSYSGDRSYEQYF. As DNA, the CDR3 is TGTGCCAGCAGTTACTCCGGGGACAGGTCCTACGAGCAGTACTTC.

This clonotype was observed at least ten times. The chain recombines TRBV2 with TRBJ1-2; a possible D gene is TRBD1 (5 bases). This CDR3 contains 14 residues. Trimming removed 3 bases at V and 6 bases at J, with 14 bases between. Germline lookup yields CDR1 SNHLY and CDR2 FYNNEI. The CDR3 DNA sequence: TGTGCCAGCAGTGATCAGGGTTTTGGGGATGGCTACACCTTC. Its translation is CASSDQGFGDGYTF.

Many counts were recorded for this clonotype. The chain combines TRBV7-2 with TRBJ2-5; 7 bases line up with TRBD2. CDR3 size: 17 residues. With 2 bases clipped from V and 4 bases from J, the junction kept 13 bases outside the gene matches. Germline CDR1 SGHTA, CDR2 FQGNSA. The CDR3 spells CASSLPVGGRAVETQYF. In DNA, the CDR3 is TGTGCCAGCAGCTTACCAGTTGGGGGGAGGGCCGTAGAGACCCAGTACTTC. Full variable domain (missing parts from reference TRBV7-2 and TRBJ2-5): GAGVSQSPSNKVTEKGKDVELRCDPISGHTALYWYRQSLGQGLEFLIYFQGNSAPDKSGLPSDRFSAERTGGSVSTLTIQRTQQEDSAVYLCASSLPVGGRAVETQYFGPGTRLLVL.

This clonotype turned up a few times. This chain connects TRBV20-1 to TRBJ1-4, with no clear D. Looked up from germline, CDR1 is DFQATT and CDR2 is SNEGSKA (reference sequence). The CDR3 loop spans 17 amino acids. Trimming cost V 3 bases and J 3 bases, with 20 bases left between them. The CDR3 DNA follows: TGCAGTGCTAGGATGTCGGGCGTAGTTGCACCTAATGAAAAACTGTTTTTT. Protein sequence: CSARMSGVVAPNEKLFF.

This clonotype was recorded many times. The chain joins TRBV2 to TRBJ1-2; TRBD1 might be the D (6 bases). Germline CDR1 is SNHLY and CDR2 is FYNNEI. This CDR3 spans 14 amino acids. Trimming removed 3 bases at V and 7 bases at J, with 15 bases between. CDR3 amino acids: CASSDPPRGGGYTF. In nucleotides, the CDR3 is TGTGCCAGCAGTGACCCCCCCAGGGGAGGTGGCTACACCTTC.

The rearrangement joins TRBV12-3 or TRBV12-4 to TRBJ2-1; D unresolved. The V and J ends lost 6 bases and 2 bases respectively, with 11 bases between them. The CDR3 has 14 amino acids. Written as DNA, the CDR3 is TGTGCCAGCAGCCCCCCCGTAGCCTACAATGAGCAGTTCTTC. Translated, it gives CASSPPVAYNEQFF.

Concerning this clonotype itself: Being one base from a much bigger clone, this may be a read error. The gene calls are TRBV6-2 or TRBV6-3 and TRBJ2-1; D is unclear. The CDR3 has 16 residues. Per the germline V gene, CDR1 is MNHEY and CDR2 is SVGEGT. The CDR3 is CASSTFRVGSYNGQFF. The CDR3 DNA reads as TGTGCCAGCAGTACTTTCCGGGTGGGCTCCTACAATGGGCAGTTCTTC.

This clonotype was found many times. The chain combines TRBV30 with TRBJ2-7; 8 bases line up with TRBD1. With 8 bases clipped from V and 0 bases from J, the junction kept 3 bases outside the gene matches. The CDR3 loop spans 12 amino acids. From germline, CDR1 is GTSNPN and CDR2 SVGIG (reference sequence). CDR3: CAGQGFSYEQYF. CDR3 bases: TGTGCCGGACAGGGATTCTCCTACGAGCAGTACTTC.

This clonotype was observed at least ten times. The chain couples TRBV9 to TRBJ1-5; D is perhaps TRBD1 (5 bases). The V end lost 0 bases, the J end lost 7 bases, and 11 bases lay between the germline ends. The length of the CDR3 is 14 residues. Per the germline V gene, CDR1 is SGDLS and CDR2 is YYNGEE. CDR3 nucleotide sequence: TGTGCCAGCAGCGTAGATGGGGGAGAACAGCCCCAGCATTTT. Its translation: CASSVDGGEQPQHF. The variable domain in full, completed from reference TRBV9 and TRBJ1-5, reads DSGVTQTPKHLITATGQRVTLRCSPRSGDLSVYWYQQSLDQGLQFLIQYYNGEERAKGNILERFSAQQFPDLHSELNLSSLELGDSALYFCASSVDGGEQPQHFGDGTRLSIL.

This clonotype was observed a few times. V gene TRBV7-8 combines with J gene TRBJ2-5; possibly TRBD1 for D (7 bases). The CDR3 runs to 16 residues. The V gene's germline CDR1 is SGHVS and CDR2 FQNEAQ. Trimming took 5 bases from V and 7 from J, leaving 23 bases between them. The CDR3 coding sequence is TGTGCCAGCAGCCGCAGGGGGGACACAATCGAAGTGACCCAGTACTTC. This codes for CASSRRGDTIEVTQYF.

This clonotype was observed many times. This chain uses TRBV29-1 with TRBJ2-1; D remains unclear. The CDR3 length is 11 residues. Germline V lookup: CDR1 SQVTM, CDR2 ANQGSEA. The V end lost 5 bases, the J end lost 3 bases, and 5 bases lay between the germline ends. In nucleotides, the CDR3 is TGCAGCGTTACCCTCTACAATGAGCAGTTCTTC. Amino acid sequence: CSVTLYNEQFF.

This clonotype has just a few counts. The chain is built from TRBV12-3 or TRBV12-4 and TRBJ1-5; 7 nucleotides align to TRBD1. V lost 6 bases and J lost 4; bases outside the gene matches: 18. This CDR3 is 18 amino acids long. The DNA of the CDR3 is TGTGCCAGCAGCCCCGAACCGGGACAGTCTATGATTAATCAGCCCCAGCATTTT. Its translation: CASSPEPGQSMINQPQHF.

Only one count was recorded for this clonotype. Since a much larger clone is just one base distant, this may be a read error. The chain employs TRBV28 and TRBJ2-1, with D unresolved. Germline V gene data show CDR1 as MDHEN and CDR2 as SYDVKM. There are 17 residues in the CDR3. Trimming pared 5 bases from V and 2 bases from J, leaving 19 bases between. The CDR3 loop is CASSPILTASPYNEQFF. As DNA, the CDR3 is TGTGCCAGCAGTCCCATCTTGACGGCAAGCCCCTACAATGAGCAGTTCTTC.

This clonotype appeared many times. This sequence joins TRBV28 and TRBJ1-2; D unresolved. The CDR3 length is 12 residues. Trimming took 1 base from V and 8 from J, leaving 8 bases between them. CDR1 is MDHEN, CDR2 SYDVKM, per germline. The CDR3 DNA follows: TGTGCCAGCAGTTTATTGAGTCAAGGCTACACCTTC. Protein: CASSLLSQGYTF.

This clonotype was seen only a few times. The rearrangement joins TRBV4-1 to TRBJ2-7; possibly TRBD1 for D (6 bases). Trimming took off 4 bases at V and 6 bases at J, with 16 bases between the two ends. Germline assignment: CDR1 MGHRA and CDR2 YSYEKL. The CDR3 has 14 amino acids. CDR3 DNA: TGCGCCAGCAGCCCGCCCGGACAGCCTAGCGAGCAGTACTTC. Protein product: CASSPPGQPSEQYF.

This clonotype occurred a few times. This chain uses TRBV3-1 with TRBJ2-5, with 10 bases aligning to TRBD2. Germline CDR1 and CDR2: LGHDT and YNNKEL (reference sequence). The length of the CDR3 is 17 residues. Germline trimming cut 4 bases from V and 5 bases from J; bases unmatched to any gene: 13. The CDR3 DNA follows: TGTGCCAGCAGCCCTCGACTCAGCGGGGGGGCCCAGGAGACCCAGTACTTC. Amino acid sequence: CASSPRLSGGAQETQYF.

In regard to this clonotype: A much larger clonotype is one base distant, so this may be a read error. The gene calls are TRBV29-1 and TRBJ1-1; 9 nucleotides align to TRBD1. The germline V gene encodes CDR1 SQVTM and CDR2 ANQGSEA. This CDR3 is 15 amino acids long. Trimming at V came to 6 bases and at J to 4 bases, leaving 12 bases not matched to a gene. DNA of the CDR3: TGCAGCGTGGTACAGGGGGCATCCGGTGGCACTGAAGCTTTCTTT. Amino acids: CSVVQGASGGTEAFF.